What follows are 32 T cell receptor beta chains derived from one specimen sequenced in a study of shared clonotypes between healthy human individuals. The repertoire was sequenced with immunoSEQ multiplex PCR; TCRdb's copy has only in-frame clones and lacks some. This table holds about 2 million clones, around 96% found once. Naive CD8 cells were CD45RO-negative, positively selected for CCR7, excluding terminally differentiated effector memory CD45RA+ cells. The sequencing sample was made of naive CD8+ T cells sorted from blood. These receptors all come from a man between 18 and 29 years old in good health.

The genes are TRBV6-6 and TRBJ2-5; weak D call: TRBD1 (5 bases). From germline, CDR1 is MNHNY and CDR2 SVGAGI (reference sequence). The V gene lost 0 bases and the J gene lost 5 bases, with 16 bases spanning the gap. The CDR3 extends over 16 amino acids. CDR3 in amino acids: CASSYSSLRGEETQYF. The CDR3 DNA reads TGTGCCAGCAGTTACTCGTCCCTAAGGGGCGAGGAGACCCAGTACTTC.

This rearrangement joins TRBV2 to TRBJ2-5; D not certain. The CDR3 runs to 12 residues. In germline, CDR1 is SNHLY, CDR2 FYNNEI. Trimming pared 3 bases from V and 4 bases from J, leaving 6 bases between. Here the CDR3 reads CASSEDGETQYF. Here the CDR3 DNA reads TGTGCCAGCAGTGAGGACGGAGAGACCCAGTACTTC. Full variable domain (remainder filled in from reference TRBV2 and TRBJ2-5): EPEVTQTPSHQVTQMGQEVILRCVPISNHLYFYWYRQILGQKVEFLVSFYNNEISEKSEIFDDQFSVERPDGSNFTLKIRSTKLEDSAMYFCASSEDGETQYFGPGTRLLVL.

The chain employs TRBV28 and TRBJ2-1, with D possibly matching TRBD2 (7 bases). The CDR3 has 17 residues. Trimming cost V 3 bases and J 7 bases, with 22 bases left between them. Germline assignment: CDR1 MDHEN and CDR2 SYDVKM. CDR3 sequence (DNA): TGTGCCAGCAGTTTTAGGCTAGCGATTAAGGGGGGGAATGAGCAGTTCTTC. Amino acid sequence: CASSFRLAIKGGNEQFF.

This rearrangement joins TRBV13 to TRBJ1-1, with D uncertain. Germline V gives CDR1 PRHDT, CDR2 FYEKMQ (reference sequence). The CDR3 length is 14 residues. Trimming shortened V by 5 bases and J by 1 base, and 11 bases separated the two germline ends. CDR3 in amino acids: CASSNGPRNTEAFF. The CDR3 DNA reads as TGTGCCAGCAGCAACGGGCCGCGGAACACTGAAGCTTTCTTT.

This clone was observed a handful of times. The sample contains more than one DNA sequence encoding this CDR3. The chain couples TRBV6-1 to TRBJ2-7; tentatively, D is TRBD1 or TRBD2 (5 bases each). The CDR3 runs 13 residues. V dropped 3 bases and J dropped 2 bases, with 8 bases sitting between them. Germline V gene data show CDR1 as MNHNS and CDR2 as SASEGT. For the CDR3, the DNA is TGTGCCAGCAGTGAGGGGGTAACCTACGAGCAGTACTTC. Translation gives CASSEGVTYEQYF.

Concerning this clone itself: Other nucleotide sequences in the sample specify the same CDR3. The rearrangement links TRBV10-3 to TRBJ2-7, with TRBD2 as a possible D gene (5 bases). The ends were cut back, 4 bases at V and 0 bases at J, with 7 bases in the middle. CDR3 size: 13 residues. The germline gives CDR1 ENHRY, CDR2 SYGVKD. CDR3 nucleotide sequence: TGTGCCATCAGTGGGGGAGACTCCTACGAGCAGTACTTC. Its translation is CAISGGDSYEQYF.

Note on this clone: Other nucleotide sequences in the sample specify the same CDR3. V usage is TRBV6-5 and J usage is TRBJ2-2; the D gene is possibly TRBD1 (5 bases). Germline V lookup: CDR1 MNHEY, CDR2 SVGAGI. Trimming took 2 bases from V and 5 from J, leaving 6 bases between them. This CDR3 is 13 amino acids long. CDR3 bases: TGTGCCAGCAGTTACGGGGCAACCGGGGAGCTGTTTTTT. It is translated as CASSYGATGELFF.

V and J are TRBV14 and TRBJ2-5, with a tentative D call TRBD2 (6 bases). CDR1 and CDR2 (germline): SGHDN, FVKESK. Trimming cost V 4 bases and J 5 bases, with 17 bases left between them. The CDR3 runs to 15 residues. The CDR3 DNA is TGTGCCAGCAGCCGGGACTGGGGCGGATTCGAGACCCAGTACTTC. Amino acid sequence: CASSRDWGGFETQYF.

This clone was seen only once. V is TRBV30 and J is TRBJ2-7; D is undetermined. V lost 4 bases and J lost 0, with 16 bases in between. The length of the CDR3 is 15 residues. Germline CDR1 GTSNPN, CDR2 SVGIG (reference sequence). The CDR3 region is CAWIRLVGSSYEQYF. The CDR3 DNA is TGTGCCTGGATTCGACTGGTGGGTAGCTCCTACGAGCAGTACTTC. Using reference TRBV30 and TRBJ2-7 for the parts outside the CDR3, the full variable domain is SQTIHQWPATLVQPVGSPLSLECTVEGTSNPNLYWYRQAAGRGLQLLFYSVGIGQISSEVPQNLSASRPQDRQFILSSKKLLLSDSGFYLCAWIRLVGSSYEQYFGPGTRLTVT.

V usage is TRBV10-2 and J usage is TRBJ2-2; 7 bases map to TRBD2. CDR1 and CDR2 from the germline V gene are WSHSY and SAAADI. The CDR3 length is 12 residues. J gave up 5 bases and V 6 bases, and 0 bases lay outside the gene matches. CDR3 protein: CASRGGTGELFF. CDR3 coding DNA: TGCGCCAGCAGGGGGGGGACCGGGGAGCTGTTTTTT.

This clone appeared once. V and J are TRBV6-6 and TRBJ2-1; TRBD2 agrees at 10 bases. Germline V CDR1 and CDR2: MNHNY, SVGAGI (reference sequence). J was trimmed by 5 bases and V by 0 bases; bases with no gene match: 4. The CDR3 spans 16 residues. This chain's CDR3 is CASSYSLAGVDNEQFF. CDR3 DNA sequence: TGTGCCAGCAGTTACTCGCTAGCGGGAGTCGACAATGAGCAGTTCTTC.

The chain links TRBV2 to TRBJ1-4, with D tentatively TRBD1 (6 bases). Germline CDR1 reads SNHLY; CDR2 reads FYNNEI. Trimming stripped 10 bases from V and 5 bases from J, with 17 bases between. The CDR3 runs to 14 residues. The CDR3 here is CAIITDRGNEKLFF. In nucleotides, the CDR3 is TGTGCCATCATTACGGATAGGGGGAATGAAAAACTGTTTTTT.

The chain carries TRBV18 and TRBJ2-7; possibly TRBD1 for D (5 bases). There are 14 residues in the CDR3. V was trimmed by 3 bases and J by 3 bases, leaving 12 bases between them. Germline assignment: CDR1 KGHSH and CDR2 LQKENI. The CDR3 nucleotides read TGTGCCAGCTCACCTACGGACAAATTCTACGAGCAGTACTTC. Encoded protein: CASSPTDKFYEQYF.

The sample holds a few counts of this clone. Other DNA sequences in the same sample also yield this CDR3. The genes are TRBV28 and TRBJ1-5, with 9 bases identical to TRBD1. CDR1 is MDHEN and CDR2 is SYDVKM in the germline V gene. V was clipped by 6 bases and J by 6 bases; unmatched bases: 3. CDR3 length equals 13 residues. CDR3 DNA sequence: TGTGCCAGCAGCTTGGACAGGGGTCAGCCCCAGCATTTT. As protein: CASSLDRGQPQHF.

Worth noting for this clone: Other DNA sequences from this sample encode an identical CDR3 as well. The rearrangement links TRBV28 to TRBJ2-7; 10 bases are shared with TRBD2. Germline lookup yields CDR1 MDHEN and CDR2 SYDVKM. The CDR3 covers 14 residues. With 1 base clipped from V and 4 bases from J, the junction kept 1 base outside the gene matches. CDR3 DNA sequence: TGTGCCAGCAGTTTATTAGCGGGGGGTTACGAGCAGTACTTC. It specifies CASSLLAGGYEQYF.

This chain links TRBV7-8 with TRBJ1-6; D not certain. Between the trimmed V and J ends, which lost 1 base and 9 bases, there was a span of 4 bases. The germline gives CDR1 SGHVS, CDR2 FQNEAQ. The CDR3 sequence is 12 residues long. CDR3: CASSLGGSPLHF. CDR3 nucleotides: TGTGCCAGCAGCTTAGGGGGTTCACCCCTCCACTTT.

Only one count was recorded for this clone. The rearrangement joins TRBV5-4 to TRBJ2-1; 7 bases agree with TRBD2. J gave up 7 bases and V 7 bases, and 2 bases lay outside the gene matches. Germline V gives CDR1 SGHNT, CDR2 YYREEE (reference sequence). CDR3 length: 11 residues. The CDR3 nucleotides are TGTGCCAGCGGGAGGGCGAATGAGCAGTTCTTC. It is translated as CASGRANEQFF.

In its sample, this clone was seen once. This chain links TRBV27 with TRBJ1-6; possibly TRBD1 for D (6 bases). Germline assignment: CDR1 MNHEY and CDR2 SMNVEV (reference sequence). The CDR3 loop spans 13 amino acids. With 9 bases removed from V and 6 bases from J, the gap between germline ends came to 12 bases. The CDR3 DNA reads TGTGCCAGTGGGGGGCAAGTTAATTCACCCCTCCACTTT. This codes for CASGGQVNSPLHF.

The chain recombines TRBV10-2 with TRBJ1-3, with TRBD1 matching over 7 bases. The V segment lost 5 bases and the J segment 1 base; nucleotides outside the gene matches: 5. CDR1 is WSHSY, CDR2 SAAADI, per germline. The length of the CDR3 is 15 residues. Written as DNA, the CDR3 is TGCGCCAGCAGTTCGAGGGGGCCTTCTGGAAACACCATATATTTT. Its translation is CASSSRGPSGNTIYF.

This clone is a singleton in its sample. The rearrangement joins TRBV7-8 to TRBJ1-2; D may be TRBD1 (5 bases). CDR3 length: 14 amino acids. The V end was cut by 1 base, the J end by 5 bases, with 11 bases between. Germline assignment: CDR1 SGHVS and CDR2 FQNEAQ. In DNA form, the CDR3 reads TGTGCCAGCAGCTTAGTAGGGGATGAATATGGCTACACCTTC. Translation: CASSLVGDEYGYTF.

The chain employs TRBV4-3 and TRBJ2-7; possibly TRBD2 for D (5 bases). The ends were cut back, 3 bases at V and 4 bases at J, with 16 bases in the middle. The CDR3 is 15 residues long. In germline, CDR1 is LGHNA, CDR2 YSLEER. This CDR3 is CASSQRVTEPYEQYF. The CDR3 DNA follows: TGCGCCAGCAGCCAGCGGGTTACAGAACCATACGAGCAGTACTTC.

V is TRBV6-5 and J is TRBJ2-3, with TRBD2 matching 13 bases. The trim removed 6 bases at V and 5 bases at J, leaving 5 bases unmatched. Looked up from germline, CDR1 is MNHEY and CDR2 is SVGAGI. This CDR3 is built from 15 residues. The chain's CDR3 is CASRAGLAGLDTQYF. In nucleotides, the CDR3 is TGTGCCAGCAGGGCGGGACTAGCGGGGCTAGATACGCAGTATTTT.

This chain links TRBV4-1 with TRBJ1-5; D call uncertain. V lost 0 bases, J lost 3 bases, and 9 bases lay in between. CDR3 size: 15 residues. From germline, CDR1 is MGHRA and CDR2 YSYEKL. The CDR3 protein is CASSQEPGINQPQHF. In DNA form, the CDR3 reads TGCGCCAGCAGCCAAGAACCCGGAATCAATCAGCCCCAGCATTTT.

This chain uses TRBV5-6 with TRBJ1-5; D is possibly TRBD1 (5 bases). Trimming removed 1 base at V and 2 bases at J, with 10 bases between. CDR3 length equals 15 residues. Per germline, CDR1 SGHDT and CDR2 YYEEEE. The CDR3 DNA sequence: TGTGCCAGCAGCTTGACCAGGGATGGCAATCAGCCCCAGCATTTT. Its protein is CASSLTRDGNQPQHF.

The V gene is TRBV11-2, the J gene TRBJ2-3; TRBD1 matches 9 bases. Germline V CDR1 and CDR2: SGHAT, FQNNGV. This CDR3 contains 15 residues. Germline trimming cut 3 bases from V and 4 bases from J; bases unmatched to any gene: 5. CDR3 loop: CASSFHRDRADTQYF. The CDR3 DNA follows: TGTGCCAGCAGCTTCCATCGGGACAGGGCAGATACGCAGTATTTT. The full variable domain, completed using reference TRBV11-2 and TRBJ2-3, is EAGVAQSPRYKIIEKRQSVAFWCNPISGHATLYWYQQILGQGPKLLIQFQNNGVVDDSQLPKDRFSAERLKGVDSTLKIQPAKLEDSAVYLCASSFHRDRADTQYFGPGTRLTVL.

The V call is TRBV29-1, the J call TRBJ2-7; TRBD1 is a possible D gene (6 bases). Germline V gene sequence: CDR1 SQVTM, CDR2 ANQGSEA. Trimming removed 5 bases at V and 3 bases at J, with 14 bases between. This CDR3 has 13 amino acids. CDR3 nucleotides: TGCAGCGTTCCCCGAGTAGGGGGCTACGAGCAGTACTTC. As protein: CSVPRVGGYEQYF.

The rearrangement links TRBV13 to TRBJ1-2; D might be TRBD1 (6 bases). V was shortened by 1 base and J by 7 bases, with 16 bases between the two germline ends. Germline V gene sequence: CDR1 PRHDT, CDR2 FYEKMQ (reference sequence). CDR3 length: 15 residues. The CDR3 bases are TGTGCCAGCAGCTTAGAGGGGGACATCGAGAGTGGCTACACCTTC. Translating it yields CASSLEGDIESGYTF.

The gene calls are TRBV5-4 and TRBJ2-1; D is unresolved. Germline V gene lookup returns CDR1 SGHNT and CDR2 YYREEE (reference sequence). The length of the CDR3 is 11 residues. V dropped 4 bases and J dropped 3 bases, with 2 bases sitting between them. The CDR3 DNA sequence: TGTGCCAGCAGCGACTACAATGAGCAGTTCTTC. Protein sequence: CASSDYNEQFF.

This clone was seen only once. V gene TRBV6-5 combines with J gene TRBJ2-7; either TRBD1 or TRBD2 may supply D (6 bases each). Germline values: CDR1 MNHEY, CDR2 SVGAGI. This CDR3 has 14 residues. Trimming stripped 10 bases from V and 3 bases from J, with 19 bases between. CDR3 nucleotides: TGTGCCACCTCACTGTTGGGGGGCCTCTACGAGCAGTACTTC. Its protein product is CATSLLGGLYEQYF.

This chain joins TRBV27 and TRBJ2-2, with no clear D. This CDR3 is built from 13 residues. Per germline, CDR1 MNHEY and CDR2 SMNVEV (reference sequence). V lost 2 bases and J lost 6, with 7 bases in between. The CDR3 DNA reads as TGTGCCAGCAGTTTAGGGCAGTCCGGGGAGCTGTTTTTT. It translates to CASSLGQSGELFF.

This chain uses TRBV27 with TRBJ2-1; 11 bases line up with TRBD2. From germline, CDR1 is MNHEY and CDR2 SMNVEV (reference sequence). The junction had 9 bases not matched to a gene; V was cut back by 2 bases and J by 6 bases. CDR3 length equals 17 residues. For the CDR3, the DNA is TGTGCCAGCAGTTTAGTAGCGGGAGGGCCCTTTTCCAATGAGCAGTTCTTC. This sequence encodes CASSLVAGGPFSNEQFF.

This clone came up once. CDR3 protein: CASDTSGRLNEQFF. As DNA, the CDR3 is TGTGCCTCGGATACTAGCGGGAGGCTTAATGAGCAGTTCTTC. The chain recombines TRBV30 with TRBJ2-1, with 12 bases fitting TRBD2. V was pared by 7 bases and J by 7 bases, with 8 bases of the junction left unmatched. Germline loops: CDR1 GTSNPN, CDR2 SVGIG (reference sequence). The CDR3 has 14 amino acids. The variable domain in full, completed from reference TRBV30 and TRBJ2-1, reads SQTIHQWPATLVQPVGSPLSLECTVEGTSNPNLYWYRQAAGRGLQLLFYSVGIGQISSEVPQNLSASRPQDRQFILSSKKLLLSDSGFYLCASDTSGRLNEQFFGPGTRLTVL.